This TCR beta chain was observed in a study of T cells in localized non-small cell lung cancer (dated by TCRdb to about 2020). The study in broad terms: Comparing tumors with uninvolved tumor-adjacent lungs, the study looked at the T cell repertoires of 220 or so patients with early-stage NSCLC. The mean age of the NSCLC patients was about 64 years, with 130 or so men and 85 to 110 women. The cohort was made up of around 250 treatment-naive NSCLC patients whose localized lung tumors had been resected. Results the study describes overall, beyond this receptor: A median of roughly 50 of the top 100 tumor clones turned up in the paired uninvolved adjacent lung, and 28 of those clones also ranked among the top 100 of that same adjacent lung. Uninvolved tumor-adjacent lung showed the highest T cell clonality, higher than tumor, which suggests more focused antigenic responses in the uninvolved tumor-adjacent lung. Higher T cell density in blood was associated with longer overall survival, whereas higher clonality in adjacent lung was associated with shorter survival. Since the design was exploratory, TCR variables were selected using unadjusted p-values with no false-discovery rate correction. Because multi-region tumor sequencing was not performed, intratumor heterogeneity could not be ruled out.

Per the germline V gene, LGHNT is the CDR1 and FRNRAP is the CDR2. V lost 2 bases and J lost 6 bases; the stretch between them is 10 bases long. The CDR3 goes from the cysteine to the phenylalanine over 13 residues. Only CDR3 DNA is held: 39 bases, read in frame from base 1. At diagnosis, peripheral blood, uninvolved tumor-adjacent lung and tumor were collected and were preserved as a mix of fresh-frozen and FFPE material. Blood samples were analyzed as peripheral blood mononuclear cells for TCR repertoire profiling. Concerning this clone itself: Its specific antigen is unknown. No much larger clone is present one base from it, and per-base qualities are unavailable.

TCR beta CDR3 regions were sequenced from DNA using the immunoSEQ Assay. On the authors' methods: To compute T cell density, TCR beta template counts were normalized to usable DNA, which was estimated by amplifying housekeeping genes. The preseqR package was used to estimate richness by extrapolating to 400,000 templates for PBMC samples and to 120,000 templates for tissue samples. Clonality was calculated as one minus Pielou's evenness. To identify tissue-enriched TCRs, differential abundance testing was run on productive amino-acid clonotypes with a minimum total count of 5 and an alpha of 0.1. Repertoire overlap between compartments was quantified with the Jaccard Index and Morisita Overlap Index. TCR beta CDR3s were clustered by GLIPH together with public tetramer-defined viral CDR3s, and at least three viral sequences plus V-gene enrichment were required for viral motifs. The immuneACCESS repertoire file appears here via TCRdb, limited to in-frame rearrangements. These files lack a portion of the clones; in checked studies, under half of the deficit traces to unresolved V genes, and the cause of the others is not known. V and J calls and clone size are given by that table; D and trimming were obtained from the DNA. In all, the sample holds tens of thousands of clones, and around 86% of those were seen once. Together, the top ten hold over 4% of the sample.

The input for sequencing was peripheral blood, taken before any cancer treatment. This TCR was sampled from a woman aged 35-75 years with stage I lung adenocarcinoma. This sequence uses TRBV12-5 and TRBJ1-1; the D gene identity is not certain. The CDR3 amino acid sequence is: CASGLKLGAEAFF. The DNA is TGTGCTAGTGGTTTGAAGTTGGGAGCTGAAGCTTTCTTT.